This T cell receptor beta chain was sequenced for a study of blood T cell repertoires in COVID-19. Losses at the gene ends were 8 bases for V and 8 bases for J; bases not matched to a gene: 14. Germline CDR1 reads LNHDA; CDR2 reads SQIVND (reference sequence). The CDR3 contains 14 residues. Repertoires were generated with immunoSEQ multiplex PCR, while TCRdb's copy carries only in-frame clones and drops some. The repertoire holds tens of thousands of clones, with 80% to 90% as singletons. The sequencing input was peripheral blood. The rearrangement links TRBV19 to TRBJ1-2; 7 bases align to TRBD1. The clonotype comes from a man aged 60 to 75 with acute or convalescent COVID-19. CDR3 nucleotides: TGTGCCAGTTCACTTTTGGGGACAGCGGAGGGCTACACCTTC. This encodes CASSLLGTAEGYTF.